Following are 22 T cell receptor beta chains from one sample sequenced in a study of tumor-infiltrating lymphocytes in primary liver carcinoma. For each extraction, RNA and DNA were obtained together from about 21-30 mg of unsorted bulk tissue. TCR beta cDNA was reverse-transcribed from roughly 520 ng of total RNA. The reaction used a constant-region primer and ProtoScript II reverse transcriptase. A slightly modified ARM-PCR protocol with three nested multiplex PCR rounds produced these TCR beta libraries. It was with TRBV1-TRBV30 forward primers and a C-beta reverse primer that the first two PCR rounds were run, at around 11 cycles each. TCRdb fed the multiplex PCR reads into MiXCR, producing one record per CDR3 protein. The table includes approximately 100,000 distinct CDR3 sequences, 55% to 80% detected once. The sequenced material came from liver tumor tissue from sampling region 2. Indicated subset: tumor region T2, inferior pole. Receptors originate from a woman aged 55-69 years with primary liver carcinoma and hepatitis B virus infection.

This clonotype has ten or more counts. This chain uses TRBV12-3 or TRBV12-4 with TRBJ1-6; D ambiguous. The CDR3 runs to 14 residues. Trimming removed 5 bases at V and 0 bases at J, with 5 bases between. As DNA, the CDR3 is TGTGCCAGCAGTGAGAGCTCCTATAATTCACCCCTCCACTTT. Protein sequence: CASSESSYNSPLHF.

This clonotype was recorded once. V gene TRBV10-2 combines with J gene TRBJ2-1; TRBD1 might be the D (7 bases). The V gene's germline CDR1 is WSHSY and CDR2 SAAADI. Trimming removed 8 bases from V and 4 bases from J, with 12 bases in between. This CDR3 has 13 amino acids. CDR3 protein: CASQGGGYNEQFF. CDR3 nucleotides: TGCGCCAGCCAGGGGGGCGGGTACAATGAGCAGTTCTTC.

The table lists this clonotype with a few counts. One base away lies a much larger clone, so this may be a sequencing read error. The chain joins TRBV6-1 to TRBJ2-7, with D possibly matching TRBD2 (5 bases). CDR1 and CDR2 from the germline V gene are MNHNS and SASEGT. The length of the CDR3 is 13 residues. CDR3 protein: CANSVREGYEQYF. CDR3 sequence (DNA): TGTGCCAACAGTGTAAGAGAGGGCTACGAGCAGTACTTC.

Turning to this clonotype: The CDR3 does not end in the conserved phenylalanine or tryptophan, so this is likely a read error. The chain links TRBV11-2 to TRBJ2-7; possibly TRBD1 for D (7 bases). The CDR3 covers 15 residues. Per the germline V gene, CDR1 is SGHAT and CDR2 is FQNNGV. The CDR3 DNA reads as TGTGCCAGTAGCTTGGCGGGACAGCCCTCCTACGAGCAGTACCTC. Translated, it gives CASSLAGQPSYEQYL.

The table lists this clonotype with a few counts. The chain links TRBV5-1 to TRBJ2-5, with D perhaps being TRBD1 or TRBD2 (5 bases each). The CDR3 runs to 16 residues. Trimming cost V 3 bases and J 1 base, with 16 bases left between them. The germline V gene encodes CDR1 SGHRS and CDR2 YFSETQ. CDR3 amino acids: CASSSGSGGTQETQYF. The CDR3, as DNA: TGCGCCAGCAGCTCTGGATCGGGTGGGACCCAAGAGACCCAGTACTTC.

This clonotype was picked up a small number of times. The junction departs from germline at one end; a sequencing error may be responsible. The CDR3 nucleotides are TGTGCCAGCATCCCTCCGCAAGTACCGACCGGTGAGCTTTTTTTT. Amino acid sequence: CASIPPQVPTGELFF. The V gene is TRBV11-2, the J gene TRBJ2-2, with D unresolved. The CDR3 has 15 amino acids. In germline, CDR1 is SGHAT, CDR2 FQNNGV.

Comment on this clonotype: The junction differs from germline at one of its ends, possibly a read error. The rearrangement uses TRBV29-1 and TRBJ2-7; 10 bases are a match to TRBD2. CDR1 SQVTM and CDR2 ANQGSEA come from the germline V gene. CDR3 length equals 16 residues. The CDR3 DNA is TGCGGCGTGGGGGCTAGCGGGAGTTGGGCCCCCTACGAGCAGTACTTC. Translation: CGVGASGSWAPYEQYF.

A note on this clonotype: Because the CDR3 is missing its conserved closing phenylalanine or tryptophan, this is likely a read error. The CDR3 DNA follows: TGTGCCAGCAGCTTTTTTGGGGTAGCGAACACTAAAGCTTTCCTT. Its translation is CASSFFGVANTKAFL. This chain connects TRBV11-1 to TRBJ1-1, with D hard to call. Germline-derived CDR1 and CDR2 are SGHAT and FQDESV (reference sequence). The CDR3 has 15 residues.

In regard to this clonotype: Sequence at one end of the junction differs from germline and may be a read error. V usage is TRBV28 and J usage is TRBJ2-1, with no clear D. The CDR3 is made up of 11 amino acids. The V gene's germline CDR1 is MDHEN and CDR2 SYDVKM. This chain's CDR3 is CASSLVHERLF. For the CDR3, the DNA is TGTGCCAGCAGTTTGGTGCACGAACGGCTCTTC.

As regards this clonotype: The junction departs from germline at one end; a sequencing error may be responsible. This rearrangement joins TRBV11-2 to TRBJ1-2; D is possibly TRBD1 (6 bases). The CDR3 runs 15 residues. Germline loops: CDR1 SGHAT, CDR2 FQNNGV. CDR3 bases: TGTGCCAGCAGCTTAGACCCAGGGGCCAACTTTGGCTACGTCTTC. Protein product: CASSLDPGANFGYVF.

As to this clonotype: This may stem from a read error, because a much larger clone lies one nucleotide away. This chain joins TRBV14 and TRBJ1-4, with TRBD1 identical over 7 bases. The germline V gene has CDR1 SGHDN and CDR2 FVKESK. The CDR3 consists of 16 residues. This CDR3 is CGSSQERGTVNEKLFF. Here the CDR3 DNA reads TGTGGCAGCAGCCAAGAACGGGGGACAGTTAATGAAAAACTGTTTTTT. Looking up the rest from reference TRBV14 and TRBJ1-4 gives the full variable domain: EAGVTQFPSHSVIEKGQTVTLRCDPISGHDNLYWYRRVMGKEIKFLLHFVKESKQDESGMPNNRFLAERTGGTYSTLKVQPAELEDSGVYFCGSSQERGTVNEKLFFGSGTQLSVL.

Only one count was recorded for this clonotype. The rearrangement links TRBV5-1 to TRBJ2-1; 8 nucleotides line up with TRBD2. The junction had 5 bases not matched to a gene; V was cut back by 2 bases and J by 4 bases. CDR1 SGHRS and CDR2 YFSETQ come from the germline V gene. This CDR3 has 15 amino acids. The CDR3 DNA is TGCGCCAGCAGCTTAGGGACTAGTGCTTACAATGAGCAGTTCTTC. As protein: CASSLGTSAYNEQFF.

On this clonotype: Possible read error: a much larger clone is one base away. V and J are TRBV28 and TRBJ2-1; TRBD1 matches 8 bases. This CDR3 spans 16 amino acids. Germline CDR1 MDHEN, CDR2 SYDVKM. This chain's CDR3 is CAGSPPDRGHNNEQFF. CDR3 DNA sequence: TGTGCCGGCAGTCCCCCTGACAGGGGACATAACAATGAGCAGTTCTTC.

This clonotype has a count of ten or more. V gene TRBV5-1 combines with J gene TRBJ2-1; TRBD1 agrees at 7 bases. Germline loops: CDR1 SGHRS, CDR2 YFSETQ. The CDR3 is made up of 15 amino acids. With V trimmed by 4 bases and J by 10 bases, 14 bases remained unmatched. Here the CDR3 reads CASSPGTAAAAEQFF. The CDR3 coding sequence is TGCGCCAGCAGCCCGGGGACAGCGGCGGCGGCGGAGCAGTTCTTC.

CDR3 bases: TGTGCCTGGAATACGGGATTACGGAATGAGCAGTTCTTC. Protein sequence: CAWNTGLRNEQFF. The chain employs TRBV30 and TRBJ2-1; possibly TRBD2 for D (5 bases). This CDR3 has 13 residues. With 4 bases removed from V and 7 bases from J, the gap between germline ends came to 14 bases. Germline-derived CDR1 and CDR2 are GTSNPN and SVGIG (reference sequence).

The genes are TRBV11-2 and TRBJ1-1, with D possibly being TRBD1 (5 bases). Germline CDR1 and CDR2: SGHAT and FQNNGV. This CDR3 is 17 amino acids long. CDR3 in DNA: TGTGGTAGCAGCTTAGGGACCACAGACTACATGAACACTGAAGCTTTCTTT. Residues: CGSSLGTTDYMNTEAFF. The whole variable domain, remainder taken from reference TRBV11-2 and TRBJ1-1, is EAGVAQSPRYKIIEKRQSVAFWCNPISGHATLYWYQQILGQGPKLLIQFQNNGVVDDSQLPKDRFSAERLKGVDSTLKIQPAKLEDSAVYLCGSSLGTTDYMNTEAFFGQGTRLTVV.

This clonotype was counted many times. This chain joins TRBV6-6 and TRBJ2-7; TRBD1 aligns across 7 bases. CDR1 is MNHNY, CDR2 SVGAGI, per germline (reference sequence). This CDR3 has 14 residues. Trimming cost V 4 bases and J 2 bases; bases outside gene matches: 5. The CDR3 reads CASSLTTGTYEQYF. CDR3 nucleotide sequence: TGTGCCAGCAGTTTAACGACAGGGACCTACGAGCAGTACTTC.

This clonotype is a singleton in its sample. One end of the junction does not line up with germline, which may come from a read error. The gene calls are TRBV11-3 and TRBJ1-1, with D possibly TRBD1 on 5 matching bases. The germline V gene encodes CDR1 SGHNT and CDR2 YENEEA. The CDR3 is 15 residues long. This chain's CDR3 is CASNPPRGLDTEAFF. CDR3 in DNA: TGTGCCAGCAACCCCCCACGGGGCTTGGACACTGAAGCTTTCTTC.

This chain connects TRBV7-9 to TRBJ2-7, with D possibly being TRBD2 (6 bases). V was pared by 5 bases and J by 0 bases, with 20 bases between. This CDR3 is 17 amino acids long. Germline V gene data show CDR1 as SEHNR and CDR2 as FQNEAQ (reference sequence). This chain's CDR3 is CASSPAGRQMASYEQYF. In nucleotides, the CDR3 is TGTGCCAGCAGCCCTGCGGGGCGACAAATGGCCTCCTACGAGCAGTACTTC.

A remark on this clonotype: In this CDR3 the conserved last residue, phenylalanine or tryptophan, is missing, so a read error is likely. This chain uses TRBV24-1 with TRBJ2-1, with 14 bases that match TRBD2. This CDR3 region has 17 residues. Per germline, CDR1 KGHDR and CDR2 SFDVKD. V dropped 4 bases and J dropped 10; count of bases not matched to a gene: 11. The CDR3 DNA reads TGTGCCACCAGTGACCCGGGACTAGCGGGAGTCGGGTACGAGCAGTTCCTC. Protein product: CATSDPGLAGVGYEQFL.

This clonotype was recorded many times. The rearrangement uses TRBV6-5 and TRBJ2-3, with 9 bases matching TRBD2. The germline V gene encodes CDR1 MNHEY and CDR2 SVGAGI. This CDR3 is built from 15 residues. Trimming at V came to 6 bases and at J to 3 bases, leaving 7 bases not matched to a gene. The CDR3 DNA reads TGTGCCAGCAGGTTGAGCGGGAGGATTACAGATACGCAGTATTTT. Translating gives CASRLSGRITDTQYF.

About this clonotype itself: One junction end disagrees with the germline gene, perhaps due to a read error. The chain is built from TRBV4-2 and TRBJ2-1, with D perhaps matching TRBD2 (6 bases). The CDR3 is 16 amino acids. Germline CDR1 is LGHNA and CDR2 is YNFKEQ. The CDR3 DNA sequence: TGTACCAGCAGCACGAGGGAAAGTGGGAGGAAAATTGAGCAGTTCTTC. Its protein is CTSSTRESGRKIEQFF.